The present entry profiles one TCR beta chain with its context. Its antigen is unidentified. The sample comes from a study of memory CD4+ T cells and cytomegalovirus serostatus. The germline V gene encodes CDR1 MNHNS and CDR2 SASEGT. This CDR3 comprises 16 residues. V lost 4 bases to trimming and J lost 5 bases, with 21 bases between them. Whole-study results and caveats: About two fifths of the roughly 160 known CMV-associated TCRbeta sequences appeared in CD4+ memory. The CMV-associated TCR signature appears largely within the CD4+ memory repertoire.

The sort gate was single viable CD3+CD4+CD8-CD45RO+ cells for memory CD4+ T cells. The authors' processing: After removing out-of-frame reads, 2 million to 2.5 million distinct TCRbeta sequences remained. Assay used: immunoSEQ multiplex PCR; TCRdb lists only in-frame clones, some missing. The V and J calls and clone size are taken from that table; D and trimming were inferred from the DNA. Counted here are 55,000 to 65,000 clones, around 80% occurring once; the ten biggest clones make up approximately 1.1%. This TCR derives from an adult in good health and CMV-seronegative. The chain employs TRBV6-1 and TRBJ2-7; a possible D gene is TRBD2 (6 bases). Specimen: memory CD4+ T cells from blood. Written as DNA, the CDR3 is TGTGCCAGCAGTGGATACTACGAGACTAGTAGCCACGAGCAGTACTTC. Its translation: CASSGYYETSSHEQYF.